This TCR beta chain is from a study of blood T cells in healthy people across ages. V gave up 2 bases and J gave up 1 base, with 9 bases separating them. The CDR3 is made up of 14 amino acids. The V gene's germline CDR1 is SGHDT and CDR2 YYEEEE. Alongside a J-beta primer mix, a sample-barcoded 5' primer served in a second PCR lasting roughly 6 to 12 cycles. In TCRdb, the 5' RACE reads were re-called with MiXCR into one record per CDR3 protein. The sample includes 1.5 million to 2 million distinct CDR3 sequences, roughly 27% of them seen just once. The source material was blood. The chain couples TRBV5-6 to TRBJ1-1; possibly TRBD1 for D (5 bases). The sequence was obtained from a woman aged 25-40 years in good health. The CDR3 sequence: CASSFLGENTEAFF. CDR3 DNA sequence: TGTGCCAGCAGCTTCCTGGGGGAGAACACTGAAGCTTTCTTT.